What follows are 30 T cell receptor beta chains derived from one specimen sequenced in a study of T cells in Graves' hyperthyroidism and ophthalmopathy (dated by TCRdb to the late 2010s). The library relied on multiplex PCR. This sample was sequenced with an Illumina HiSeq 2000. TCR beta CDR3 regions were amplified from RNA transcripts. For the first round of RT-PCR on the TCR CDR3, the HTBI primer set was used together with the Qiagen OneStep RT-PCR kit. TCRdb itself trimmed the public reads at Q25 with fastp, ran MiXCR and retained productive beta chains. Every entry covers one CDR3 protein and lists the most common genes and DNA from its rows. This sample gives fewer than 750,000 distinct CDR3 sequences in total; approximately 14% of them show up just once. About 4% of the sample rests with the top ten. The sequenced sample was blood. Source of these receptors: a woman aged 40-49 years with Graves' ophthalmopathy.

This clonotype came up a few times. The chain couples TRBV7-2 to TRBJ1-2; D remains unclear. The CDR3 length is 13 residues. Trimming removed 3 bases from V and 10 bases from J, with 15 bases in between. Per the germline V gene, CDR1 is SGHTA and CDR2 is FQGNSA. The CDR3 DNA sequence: TGTGCCAGCAGCTTGGACCTTCCCCTGGACTACACCTTC. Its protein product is CASSLDLPLDYTF.

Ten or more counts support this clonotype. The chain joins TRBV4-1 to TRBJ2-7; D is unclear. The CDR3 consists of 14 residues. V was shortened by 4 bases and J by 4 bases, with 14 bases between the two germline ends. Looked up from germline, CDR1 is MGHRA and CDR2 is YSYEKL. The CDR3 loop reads CASSRPDGGYEQYF. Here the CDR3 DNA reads TGCGCCAGCAGCCGACCCGACGGTGGGTACGAGCAGTACTTC.

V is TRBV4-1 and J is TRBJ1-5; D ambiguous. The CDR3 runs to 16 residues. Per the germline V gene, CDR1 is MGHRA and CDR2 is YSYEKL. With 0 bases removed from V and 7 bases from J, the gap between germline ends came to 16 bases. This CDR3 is CASSQDFDRPRQPQHF. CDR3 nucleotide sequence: TGCGCCAGCAGCCAAGATTTCGACCGGCCACGCCAGCCCCAGCATTTT.

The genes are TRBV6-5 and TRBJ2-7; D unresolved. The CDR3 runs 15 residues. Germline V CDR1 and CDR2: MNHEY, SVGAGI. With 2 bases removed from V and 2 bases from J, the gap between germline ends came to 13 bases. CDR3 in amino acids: CASSYVRTETYEQYF. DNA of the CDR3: TGTGCCAGCAGTTACGTCCGGACGGAAACCTACGAGCAGTACTTC.

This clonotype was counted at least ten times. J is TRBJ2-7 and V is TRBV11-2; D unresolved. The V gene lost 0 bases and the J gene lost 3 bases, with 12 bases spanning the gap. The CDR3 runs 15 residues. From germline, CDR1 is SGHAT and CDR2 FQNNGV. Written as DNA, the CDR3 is TGTGCCAGCAGCTTAGAAGGTGGAGTGGGCTACGAGCAGTACTTC. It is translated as CASSLEGGVGYEQYF.

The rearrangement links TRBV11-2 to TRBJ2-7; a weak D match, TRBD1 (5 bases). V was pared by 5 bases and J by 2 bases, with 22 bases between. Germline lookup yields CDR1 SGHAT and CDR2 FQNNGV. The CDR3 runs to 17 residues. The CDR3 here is CASSHRADGQTTYEQYF. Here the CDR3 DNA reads TGTGCCAGCAGCCACCGGGCGGACGGACAAACGACCTACGAGCAGTACTTC.

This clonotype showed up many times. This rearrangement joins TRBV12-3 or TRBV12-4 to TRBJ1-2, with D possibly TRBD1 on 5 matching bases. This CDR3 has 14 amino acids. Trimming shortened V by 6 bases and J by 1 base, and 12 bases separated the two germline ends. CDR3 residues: CASRGRGFNYGYTF. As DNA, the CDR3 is TGTGCCAGCAGGGGGAGGGGATTTAACTATGGCTACACCTTC.

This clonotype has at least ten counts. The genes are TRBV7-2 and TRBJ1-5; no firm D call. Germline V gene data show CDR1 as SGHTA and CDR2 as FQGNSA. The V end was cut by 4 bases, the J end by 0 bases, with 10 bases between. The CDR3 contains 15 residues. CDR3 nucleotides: TGTGCCAGCAGCTACGGGTTGGGTAGCAATCAGCCCCAGCATTTT. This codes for CASSYGLGSNQPQHF.

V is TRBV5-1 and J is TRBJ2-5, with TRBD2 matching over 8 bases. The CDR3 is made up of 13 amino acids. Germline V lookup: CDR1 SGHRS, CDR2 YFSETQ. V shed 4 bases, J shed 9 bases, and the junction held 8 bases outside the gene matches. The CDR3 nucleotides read TGCGCCAGCAGCCTTGGCACTAGCGGACCCCAGTACTTC. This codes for CASSLGTSGPQYF.

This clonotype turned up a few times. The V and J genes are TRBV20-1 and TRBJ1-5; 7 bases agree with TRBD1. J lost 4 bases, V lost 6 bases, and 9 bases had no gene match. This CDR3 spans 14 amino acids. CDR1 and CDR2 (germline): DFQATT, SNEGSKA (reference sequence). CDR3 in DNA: TGCAGTGCCACCCCGGGACAGACTAATCAGCCCCAGCATTTT. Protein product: CSATPGQTNQPQHF.

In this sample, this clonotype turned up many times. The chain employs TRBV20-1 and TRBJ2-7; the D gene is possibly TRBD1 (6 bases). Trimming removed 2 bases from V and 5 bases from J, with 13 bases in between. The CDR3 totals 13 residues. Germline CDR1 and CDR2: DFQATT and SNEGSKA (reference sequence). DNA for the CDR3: TGCAGTGCTAGACAGGGGTTAGTCGACGAGCAGTACTTC. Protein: CSARQGLVDEQYF.

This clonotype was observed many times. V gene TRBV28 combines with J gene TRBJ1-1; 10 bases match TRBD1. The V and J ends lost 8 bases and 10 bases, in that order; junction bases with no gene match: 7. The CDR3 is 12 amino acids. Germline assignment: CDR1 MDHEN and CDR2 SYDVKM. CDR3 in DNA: TGTGCCAGCTTCGACAGGGGGCTGGGAGCTTTCTTT. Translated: CASFDRGLGAFF.

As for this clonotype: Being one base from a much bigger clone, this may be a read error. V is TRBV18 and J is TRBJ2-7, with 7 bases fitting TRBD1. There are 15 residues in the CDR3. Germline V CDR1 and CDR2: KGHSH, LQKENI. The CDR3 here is CTSSPRQGQSYEQYF. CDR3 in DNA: TGTACCAGCTCACCACGACAGGGTCAATCCTACGAGCAGTACTTC.

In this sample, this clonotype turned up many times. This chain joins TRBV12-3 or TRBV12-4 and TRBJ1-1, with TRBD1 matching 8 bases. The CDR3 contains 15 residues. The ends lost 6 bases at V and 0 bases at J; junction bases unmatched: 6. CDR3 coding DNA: TGTGCCAGCAGCCAAAGGGACAGGATGAACACTGAAGCTTTCTTT. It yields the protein CASSQRDRMNTEAFF.

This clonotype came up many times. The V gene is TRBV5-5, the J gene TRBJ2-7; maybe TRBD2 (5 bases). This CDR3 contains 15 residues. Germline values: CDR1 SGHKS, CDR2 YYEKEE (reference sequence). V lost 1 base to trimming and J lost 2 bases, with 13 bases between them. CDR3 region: CASSLWVGETYEQYF. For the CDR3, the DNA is TGTGCCAGCAGCTTGTGGGTGGGAGAGACCTACGAGCAGTACTTC.

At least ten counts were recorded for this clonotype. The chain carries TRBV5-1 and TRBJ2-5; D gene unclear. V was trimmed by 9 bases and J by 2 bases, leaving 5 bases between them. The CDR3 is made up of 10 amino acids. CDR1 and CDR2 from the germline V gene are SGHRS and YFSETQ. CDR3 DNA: TGCGCCAACCAACAAGAGACCCAGTACTTC. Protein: CANQQETQYF.

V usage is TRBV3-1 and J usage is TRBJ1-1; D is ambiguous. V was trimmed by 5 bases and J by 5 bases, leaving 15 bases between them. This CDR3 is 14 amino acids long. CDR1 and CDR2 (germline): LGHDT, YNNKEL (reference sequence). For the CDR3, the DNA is TGTGCCAGCAGCTATGGGCCAGGAGGAACTGAAGCTTTCTTT. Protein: CASSYGPGGTEAFF.

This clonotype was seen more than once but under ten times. CDR3 region: CASRDRGDGGEQYF. CDR3 DNA sequence: TGTGCCAGCAGAGACAGGGGGGATGGGGGTGAGCAGTACTTC. This sequence joins TRBV12-3 or TRBV12-4 and TRBJ2-7; 9 nucleotides align to TRBD1. J gave up 7 bases and V 6 bases, and 10 bases lay outside the gene matches. The CDR3 consists of 14 residues.

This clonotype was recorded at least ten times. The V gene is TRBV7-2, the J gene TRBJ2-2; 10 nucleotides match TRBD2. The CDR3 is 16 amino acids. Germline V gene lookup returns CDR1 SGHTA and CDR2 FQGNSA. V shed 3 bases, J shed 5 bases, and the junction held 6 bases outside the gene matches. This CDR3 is CASSFSGRAGTGELFF. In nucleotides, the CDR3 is TGTGCCAGCAGCTTCAGCGGGAGGGCAGGGACCGGGGAGCTGTTTTTT.

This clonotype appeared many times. CDR3 protein: CASSLSSSGELFF. CDR3 DNA sequence: TGTGCCAGCAGCTTATCTTCTTCCGGGGAGCTGTTTTTT. V and J are TRBV11-1 and TRBJ2-2; D gene uncertain. CDR1 and CDR2 from the germline V gene are SGHAT and FQDESV (reference sequence). Deletions cut 2 bases from V and 6 bases from J, with 7 bases between. The CDR3 consists of 13 residues.

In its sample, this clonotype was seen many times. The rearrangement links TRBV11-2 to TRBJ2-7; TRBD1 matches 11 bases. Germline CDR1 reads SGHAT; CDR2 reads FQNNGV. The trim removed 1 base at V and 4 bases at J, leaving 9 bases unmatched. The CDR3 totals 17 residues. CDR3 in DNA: TGTGCCAGCAGCTTAGGGGGGTCCGGGACAGGGGGATACGAGCAGTACTTC. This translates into CASSLGGSGTGGYEQYF.

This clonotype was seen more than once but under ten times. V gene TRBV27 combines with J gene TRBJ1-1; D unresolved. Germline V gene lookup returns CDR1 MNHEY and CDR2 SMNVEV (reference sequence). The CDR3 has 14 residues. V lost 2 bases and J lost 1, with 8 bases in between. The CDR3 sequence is CASSLEGRNTEAFF. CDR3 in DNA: TGTGCCAGCAGTTTAGAGGGTAGGAACACTGAAGCTTTCTTT.

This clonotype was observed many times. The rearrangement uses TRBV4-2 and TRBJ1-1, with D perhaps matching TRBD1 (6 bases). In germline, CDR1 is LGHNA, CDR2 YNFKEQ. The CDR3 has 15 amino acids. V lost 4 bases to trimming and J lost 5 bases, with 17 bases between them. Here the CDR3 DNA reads TGTGCCAGCAGCCCAGGTAGGGGGGCGCGGACTGAAGCTTTCTTT. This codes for CASSPGRGARTEAFF.

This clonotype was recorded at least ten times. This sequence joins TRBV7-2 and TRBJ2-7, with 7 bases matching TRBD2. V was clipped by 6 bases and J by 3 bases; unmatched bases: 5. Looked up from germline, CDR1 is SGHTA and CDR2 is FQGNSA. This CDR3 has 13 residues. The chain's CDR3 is CASSSIAGYEQYF. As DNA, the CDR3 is TGTGCCAGCAGTTCCATAGCGGGCTACGAGCAGTACTTC.

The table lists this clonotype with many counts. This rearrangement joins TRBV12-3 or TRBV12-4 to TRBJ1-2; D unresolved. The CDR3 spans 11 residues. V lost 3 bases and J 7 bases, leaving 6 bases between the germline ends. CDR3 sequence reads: CASSLGSGYTF. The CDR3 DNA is TGTGCCAGCAGTTTGGGCTCTGGCTACACCTTC.

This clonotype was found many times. The CDR3 region is CASSLPGRSGELFF. In nucleotides, the CDR3 is TGTGCCAGCAGTTTACCGGGACGGTCCGGGGAGCTGTTTTTT. V gene TRBV28 combines with J gene TRBJ2-2; D may match TRBD1 or TRBD2 (5 bases each). The CDR3 totals 14 residues. Germline V CDR1 and CDR2: MDHEN, SYDVKM. V was pared by 2 bases and J by 6 bases, with 10 bases between. The variable domain in full, completed from reference TRBV28 and TRBJ2-2, reads DVKVTQSSRYLVKRTGEKVFLECVQDMDHENMFWYRQDPGLGLRLIYFSYDVKMKEKGDIPEGYSVSREKKERFSLILESASTNQTSMYLCASSLPGRSGELFFGEGSRLTVL.

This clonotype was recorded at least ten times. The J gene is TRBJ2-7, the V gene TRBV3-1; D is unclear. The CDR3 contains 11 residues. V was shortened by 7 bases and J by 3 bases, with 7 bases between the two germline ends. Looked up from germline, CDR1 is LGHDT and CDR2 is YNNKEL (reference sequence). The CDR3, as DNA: TGTGCCAGCATTCCCAACTACGAGCAGTACTTC. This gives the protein CASIPNYEQYF.

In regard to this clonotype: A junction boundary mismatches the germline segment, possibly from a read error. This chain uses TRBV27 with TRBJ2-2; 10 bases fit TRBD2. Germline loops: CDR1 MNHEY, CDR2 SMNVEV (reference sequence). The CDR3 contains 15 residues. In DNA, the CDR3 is TGTGCCATCAGTCGGACTAGCGGAGACACCGGGGAGCTGTTTTTT. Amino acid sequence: CAISRTSGDTGELFF.

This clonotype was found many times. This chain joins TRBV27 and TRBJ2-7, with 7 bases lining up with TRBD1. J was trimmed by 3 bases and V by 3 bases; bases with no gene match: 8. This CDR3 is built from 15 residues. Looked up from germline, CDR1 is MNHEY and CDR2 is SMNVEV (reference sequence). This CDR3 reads CASSFSTGRSYEQYF. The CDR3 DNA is TGTGCCAGCAGTTTCTCGACAGGGAGAAGCTACGAGCAGTACTTC.

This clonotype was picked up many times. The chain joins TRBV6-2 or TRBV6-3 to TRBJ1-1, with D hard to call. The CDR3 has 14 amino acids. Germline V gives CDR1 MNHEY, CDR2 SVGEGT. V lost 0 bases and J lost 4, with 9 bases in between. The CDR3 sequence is CASSYSGAGTEAFF. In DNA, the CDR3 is TGTGCCAGCAGTTACTCAGGCGCGGGCACTGAAGCTTTCTTT.